This TCR beta chain emerged from a study of CD8 T cells in acute hepatitis C reinfection. Across the whole study: CD8+ T cells specific for HCV NS3-1073 were sequenced.

The data were produced by immunoSEQ multiplex PCR, yet TCRdb's version contains in-frame clones alone and is incomplete. The sample comprises over 35,000 clones, 85% to 90% of which are singletons, and roughly 0.51% rests with the top ten. About this clone itself: The antigen remains undetermined.

The study's findings and limits: No group differed significantly in the high NS3-1073 repertoire diversity. All groups preferentially used TRBV04 and TRBV06, which was not due to overrepresentation in the naive pool.

Time point described: naive CD8 control sorted from an acute-time-point sample. Every 3 months, donors from a Montreal cohort of people who inject drugs were followed. V gave up 4 bases and J gave up 1 base, with 3 bases separating them. The CDR3 length is 12 residues. Germline CDR1 and CDR2: WNHNN and SYGVQD (reference sequence). V gene TRBV10-1 combines with J gene TRBJ2-3; D not resolved. Sequencing input: naive CD8+ T cells from PBMCs. The sequence came from a man younger than 45 with chronic hepatitis C. As DNA, the CDR3 is TGCGCCAGCAGTGGTGGCACAGATACGCAGTATTTT. Residues: CASSGGTDTQYF.